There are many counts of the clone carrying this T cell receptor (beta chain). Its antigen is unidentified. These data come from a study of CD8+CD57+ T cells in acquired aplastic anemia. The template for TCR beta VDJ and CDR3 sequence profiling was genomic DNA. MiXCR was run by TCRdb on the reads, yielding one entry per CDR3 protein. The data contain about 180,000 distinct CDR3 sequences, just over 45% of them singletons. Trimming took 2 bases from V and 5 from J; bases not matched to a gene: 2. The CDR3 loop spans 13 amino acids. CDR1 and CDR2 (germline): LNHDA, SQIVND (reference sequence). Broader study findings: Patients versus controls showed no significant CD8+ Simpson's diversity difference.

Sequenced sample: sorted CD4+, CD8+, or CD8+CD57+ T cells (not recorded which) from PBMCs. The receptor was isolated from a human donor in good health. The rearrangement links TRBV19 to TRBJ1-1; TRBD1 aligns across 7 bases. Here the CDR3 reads CASSIQGGTEAFF. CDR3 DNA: TGTGCCAGTAGTATACAGGGGGGGACTGAAGCTTTCTTT.